Shown below are 31 T cell receptor beta chains from a single sample sequenced in a study of graft-versus-host responses after intestinal transplantation. Only in-frame clones appear in the TCRdb table, and some are missing; sequencing was by immunoSEQ multiplex PCR. Of approximately 100,000 clones in the sample, about 90% are singletons; the top ten hold around 0.11%. These TCRs' antigens remain unknown. The sample here was unstimulated CD4+ T cells sorted from spleen or lymph node cells, taken before intestinal transplant. Receptors originate from a human donor who received an intestinal transplant.

The chain uses TRBV6-5 and TRBJ2-5; 7 positions agree with TRBD1. The CDR3 runs to 16 residues. Losses at the gene ends were 0 bases for V and 7 bases for J; bases not matched to a gene: 11. Germline V lookup: CDR1 MNHEY, CDR2 SVGAGI. CDR3 sequence (DNA): TGTGCCAGCAGTTACTCGACGGGACAGCCAGGCGGGACCCAGTACTTC. Encoded protein: CASSYSTGQPGGTQYF.

V usage is TRBV6-5 and J usage is TRBJ1-1, with TRBD1 as a possible D gene (6 bases). There are 14 residues in the CDR3. With 7 bases removed from V and 8 bases from J, the gap between germline ends came to 20 bases. Germline V gene lookup returns CDR1 MNHEY and CDR2 SVGAGI. CDR3 nucleotide sequence: TGTGCCAGCAACAACCCATACAGGGCAGGGGAAGCTTTCTTT. Translated: CASNNPYRAGEAFF.

This clone is a singleton in its sample. The rearrangement uses TRBV7-9 and TRBJ2-3; tentatively, D is TRBD2 (7 bases). Trimming took off 5 bases at V and 4 bases at J, with 22 bases between the two ends. CDR3 length equals 17 residues. From germline, CDR1 is SEHNR and CDR2 FQNEAQ (reference sequence). In DNA, the CDR3 is TGTGCCAGCAGCCGCCAGACAGGTAGACTAGCTGCAGATACGCAGTATTTT. Translated, it gives CASSRQTGRLAADTQYF.

V is TRBV27 and J is TRBJ1-3, with D possibly being TRBD1 (6 bases). The CDR3 runs 14 residues. The V end was cut by 4 bases, the J end by 2 bases, with 9 bases between. CDR1 and CDR2 from the germline V gene are MNHEY and SMNVEV (reference sequence). The CDR3 region has the DNA TGTGCCAGCAGTTCTCGGACAGCTGGAAACACCATATATTTT. This sequence encodes CASSSRTAGNTIYF.

This sequence joins TRBV19 and TRBJ1-1; the D is unclear. The CDR3 extends over 13 amino acids. Germline-derived CDR1 and CDR2 are LNHDA and SQIVND (reference sequence). The ends were cut back, 6 bases at V and 4 bases at J, with 12 bases in the middle. DNA for the CDR3: TGTGCCAGTAGGGCGCTACTATCCACTGAAGCTTTCTTT. Translated, it gives CASRALLSTEAFF.

The chain employs TRBV5-4 and TRBJ2-3, with D maybe TRBD2 (5 bases). V shed 4 bases and J shed 0 bases, with 15 bases lying between them. The V gene's germline CDR1 is SGHNT and CDR2 YYREEE (reference sequence). The CDR3 is 16 amino acids. CDR3 in amino acids: CASSLLTGSSTDTQYF. DNA of the CDR3: TGTGCCAGCAGCCTATTAACGGGATCTAGCACAGATACGCAGTATTTT.

This clone was counted a single time. The chain links TRBV11-1 to TRBJ1-2, with 9 nucleotides matching TRBD1. Per the germline V gene, CDR1 is SGHAT and CDR2 is FQDESV (reference sequence). J was trimmed by 2 bases and V by 3 bases; bases with no gene match: 7. The CDR3 has 16 residues. The CDR3 loop reads CASSLSDRGRNYGYTF. The CDR3 bases are TGTGCCAGCAGCTTGTCGGACAGGGGAAGGAACTATGGCTACACCTTC.

The chain is built from TRBV6-5 and TRBJ2-1; 7 bases agree with TRBD2. The CDR3 spans 16 residues. CDR1 and CDR2 (germline): MNHEY, SVGAGI. V lost 2 bases and J lost 3; bases outside the gene matches: 7. The CDR3 reads CASSYGQASGYNEQFF. The DNA of the CDR3 is TGTGCCAGCAGTTACGGTCAGGCTAGCGGCTACAATGAGCAGTTCTTC.

This chain uses TRBV6-1 with TRBJ2-7; D perhaps matches TRBD2 (5 bases). V was shortened by 2 bases and J by 3 bases, with 14 bases between the two germline ends. The CDR3 runs to 15 residues. CDR1 is MNHNS, CDR2 SASEGT, per germline. The CDR3 nucleotides are TGTGCCAGCAGTGAACTATCTCTAGCTTACTACGAGCAGTACTTC. Translated: CASSELSLAYYEQYF.

This chain uses TRBV5-6 with TRBJ2-3, with 9 bases lining up with TRBD2. Germline V gene lookup returns CDR1 SGHDT and CDR2 YYEEEE. V trimming: 3 bases; J trimming: 1 base; junction bases outside the gene matches: 3. The length of the CDR3 is 15 residues. The CDR3 DNA reads TGTGCCAGCAGCTCAGCGGGGGGCCGCACAGATACGCAGTATTTT. Translated: CASSSAGGRTDTQYF.

The chain joins TRBV18 to TRBJ1-1; TRBD1 is a possible D gene (6 bases). This CDR3 is 17 amino acids long. Germline values: CDR1 KGHSH, CDR2 LQKENI. Trimming removed 0 bases from V and 2 bases from J, with 16 bases in between. CDR3 sequence: CASSPPGTRGGNTEAFF. Here the CDR3 DNA reads TGTGCCAGCTCACCACCGGGGACGCGGGGGGGCAACACTGAAGCTTTCTTT.

The chain is built from TRBV11-2 and TRBJ2-3; 14 bases agree with TRBD2. The CDR3 is 17 residues long. With V trimmed by 5 bases and J by 5 bases, 9 bases remained unmatched. The germline V gene encodes CDR1 SGHAT and CDR2 FQNNGV. CDR3 nucleotide sequence: TGTGCCAGCAGCATTCGCCGGGGACTAGCGGGGGAAGATACGCAGTATTTT. Its translation: CASSIRRGLAGEDTQYF.

The CDR3 coding sequence is TGCGCCAGCAGCCCGGGACAGGGGACTTCGAACACTGAAGCTTTCTTT. Amino acid sequence: CASSPGQGTSNTEAFF. V usage is TRBV5-1 and J usage is TRBJ1-1; TRBD1 agrees at 10 bases. The CDR3 sequence is 16 residues long. CDR1 is SGHRS and CDR2 is YFSETQ in the germline V gene. The trim removed 4 bases at V and 1 base at J, leaving 7 bases unmatched.

The rearrangement joins TRBV9 to TRBJ2-4, with 7 bases fitting TRBD1. The CDR3 runs to 19 residues. Germline V lookup: CDR1 SGDLS, CDR2 YYNGEE. Trimming at V came to 3 bases and at J to 0 bases, leaving 15 bases not matched to a gene. The CDR3 here is CASSGPRGPRALAKNIQYF. CDR3 DNA sequence: TGTGCCAGCAGCGGTCCTAGGGGGCCCAGAGCTCTAGCCAAAAACATTCAGTACTTC.

The J gene is TRBJ2-7, the V gene TRBV5-1, with D tentatively TRBD2 (6 bases). CDR3 length: 15 residues. Trimming shortened V by 5 bases and J by 0 bases, and 15 bases separated the two germline ends. CDR1 is SGHRS and CDR2 is YFSETQ in the germline V gene. The CDR3 sequence: CASSAQGGDSYEQYF. The CDR3 nucleotides read TGCGCCAGCAGTGCGCAGGGAGGAGACTCCTACGAGCAGTACTTC.

The chain recombines TRBV4-1 with TRBJ1-4; D gene ambiguous. The CDR3 runs to 14 residues. CDR1 MGHRA and CDR2 YSYEKL come from the germline V gene. Trimming left V 2 bases short and J 7 bases short, with 11 bases between. The CDR3 spells CASSQLGLGEKLFF. The CDR3 DNA reads as TGCGCCAGCAGCCAACTGGGCTTAGGTGAAAAACTGTTTTTT.

The chain joins TRBV11-2 to TRBJ2-7; 8 bases line up with TRBD2. Unmatched junction bases numbered 5, after V lost 5 bases and J lost 2 bases. Germline assignment: CDR1 SGHAT and CDR2 FQNNGV. The CDR3 has 14 residues. In DNA, the CDR3 is TGTGCCAGCAGCCCACTAGCGGCCCCCTACGAGCAGTACTTC. Protein: CASSPLAAPYEQYF.

J is TRBJ2-1 and V is TRBV11-3; 16 bases agree with TRBD2. This CDR3 region has 16 residues. Germline lookup yields CDR1 SGHNT and CDR2 YENEEA. V dropped 5 bases and J dropped 7; count of bases not matched to a gene: 5. CDR3 nucleotides: TGTGCCAGCAGCCCGGGACTAGCGGGGGGGCAGAATGAGCAGTTCTTC. Translated, it gives CASSPGLAGGQNEQFF.

J is TRBJ1-2 and V is TRBV2, with D tentatively TRBD1 (5 bases). The CDR3 spans 14 residues. V dropped 6 bases and J dropped 6 bases, with 17 bases sitting between them. Germline-derived CDR1 and CDR2 are SNHLY and FYNNEI. CDR3 nucleotide sequence: TGTGCCAGCAGCCTCTTAAGGGGTCAGGATGGCTACACCTTC. Its protein product is CASSLLRGQDGYTF.

The CDR3 coding sequence is TGTGCCAGCAGCAGGCTCTTCTACGAGCAGTACTTC. Translating it yields CASSRLFYEQYF. This rearrangement joins TRBV2 to TRBJ2-7; D is unresolved. V was cut by 6 bases and J by 3 bases, with 9 bases left in between. The length of the CDR3 is 12 residues. Germline CDR1 and CDR2: SNHLY and FYNNEI. Full variable domain (remainder filled in from reference TRBV2 and TRBJ2-7): EPEVTQTPSHQVTQMGQEVILRCVPISNHLYFYWYRQILGQKVEFLVSFYNNEISEKSEIFDDQFSVERPDGSNFTLKIRSTKLEDSAMYFCASSRLFYEQYFGPGTRLTVT.

The chain couples TRBV1 to TRBJ2-7; TRBD2 is taken as the D call from the table, unchecked against the DNA. TRBV1 is assigned pseudogene status. CDR3 size: 18 residues. The CDR3 is CTSSQAFPPRGRAYEQYF. The CDR3 region has the DNA TGCACCAGCAGCCAAGCCTTTCCCCCCCGCGGCAGAGCCTACGAGCAGTACTTC.

DNA of the CDR3: TGTGCCAGCAGTTTGCAGGGTGTTAAGCCCCAGCATTTT. Its protein product is CASSLQGVKPQHF. The V and J genes are TRBV27 and TRBJ1-5; a possible D gene is TRBD1 (5 bases). Germline values: CDR1 MNHEY, CDR2 SMNVEV (reference sequence). The CDR3 has 13 residues. V was cut by 3 bases and J by 8 bases, with 11 bases left in between.

This clone has a single count. The chain has TRBV5-1 and TRBJ2-3, with D possibly TRBD2 on 6 matching bases. Trimming removed 1 base at V and 2 bases at J, with 11 bases between. Germline CDR1 reads SGHRS; CDR2 reads YFSETQ. This CDR3 comprises 15 residues. The CDR3 nucleotides read TGCGCCAGCAGCTTGTTAGCGGACAACACAGATACGCAGTATTTT. Its translation: CASSLLADNTDTQYF.

The table lists this clone with a count of one. The gene calls are TRBV2 and TRBJ2-7, with D perhaps matching TRBD2 (6 bases). Germline CDR1 SNHLY, CDR2 FYNNEI. CDR3 length equals 11 residues. Trimming took off 7 bases at V and 5 bases at J, with 9 bases between the two ends. The CDR3 DNA reads TGTGCCAGCATGGGGGGAGACGAGCAGTACTTC. Translation: CASMGGDEQYF.

The rearrangement uses TRBV5-1 and TRBJ2-1, with 7 bases fitting TRBD2. V shed 1 base, J shed 2 bases, and the junction held 6 bases outside the gene matches. This CDR3 comprises 16 residues. The V gene's germline CDR1 is SGHRS and CDR2 YFSETQ. Written as DNA, the CDR3 is TGCGCCAGCAGCTTGAGACGGGGGACTACCTACAATGAGCAGTTCTTC. As protein: CASSLRRGTTYNEQFF.

This clone has a handful of counts. The chain carries TRBV29-1 and TRBJ1-2; 8 bases are shared with TRBD1. After removal of 6 bases from V and 2 bases from J, the junction contained 5 bases not matched to a gene. The germline gives CDR1 SQVTM, CDR2 ANQGSEA. The CDR3 totals 13 residues. The chain's CDR3 is CSVPWTGNYGYTF. The DNA of the CDR3 is TGCAGCGTCCCTTGGACAGGGAACTATGGCTACACCTTC. Filled out from reference TRBV29-1 and TRBJ1-2, the complete variable domain reads SAVISQKPSRDICQRGTSLTIQCQVDSQVTMMFWYRQQPGQSLTLIATANQGSEATYESGFVIDKFPISRPNLTFSTLTVSNMSPEDSSIYLCSVPWTGNYGYTFGSGTRLTVV.

The table lists this clone with a few counts. The chain combines TRBV5-1 with TRBJ2-2; TRBD2 is a possible D gene (6 bases). The CDR3 runs to 14 residues. V gave up 5 bases and J gave up 5 bases, with 13 bases separating them. Germline V gene sequence: CDR1 SGHRS, CDR2 YFSETQ. CDR3 in amino acids: CASSSGVRTGELFF. CDR3 DNA: TGCGCCAGCAGTAGCGGCGTTCGGACCGGGGAGCTGTTTTTT.

This clone was observed a single time. The chain combines TRBV6-5 with TRBJ1-1; D perhaps matches TRBD1 (5 bases). This CDR3 region has 15 residues. Trimming left V 8 bases short and J 7 bases short, with 23 bases between. The germline CDR1 and CDR2 sequences are MNHEY and SVGAGI. The CDR3 DNA reads TGTGCCAGCCGATACAACCCGGACGGGGGGGATGAAGCTTTCTTT. It codes for CASRYNPDGGDEAFF.

This chain connects TRBV29-1 to TRBJ1-1, with 7 bases matching TRBD1. This CDR3 contains 11 residues. V lost 8 bases to trimming and J lost 8 bases; unmatched junction nucleotides: 8. Germline V gene data show CDR1 as SQVTM and CDR2 as ANQGSEA. The CDR3 DNA is TGCAGCCACCGAGGGGGCCCCGAAGCTTTCTTT. It is translated as CSHRGGPEAFF.

The rearrangement links TRBV5-5 to TRBJ1-6; 8 bases line up with TRBD1. J gave up 10 bases and V 4 bases, and 10 bases lay outside the gene matches. Germline V lookup: CDR1 SGHKS, CDR2 YYEKEE (reference sequence). There are 15 residues in the CDR3. CDR3 DNA: TGTGCCAGCAGCGTCACGACAGGGGAATACTCACCCCTCCACTTT. The encoded protein is CASSVTTGEYSPLHF.

The V and J genes are TRBV9 and TRBJ2-5; 8 bases fit TRBD1. The V gene's germline CDR1 is SGDLS and CDR2 YYNGEE. The CDR3 spans 15 residues. J lost 5 bases, V lost 2 bases, and 8 bases had no gene match. CDR3 DNA: TGTGCCAGCAGCGTTTCAGGGGGCCTGTATGAGACCCAGTACTTC. The encoded protein is CASSVSGGLYETQYF.